This TCR beta chain was retrieved from a study of response to subunit inactivated influenza vaccine. Using its own MiXCR run on the RT-PCR reads, TCRdb lists one record per CDR3 protein. The sample yields 550,000 to 600,000 distinct CDR3 sequences, over 9.5% seen once. This clonotype was picked up many times. The sample here was PBMCs from blood, taken on the day of vaccination. The TCR comes from a man between 45 and 60 years old who received an inactivated influenza vaccine.

CDR3: CASSPGTRGETQYF. In nucleotides, the CDR3 is TGTGCCAGCAGCCCCGGGACTAGGGGTGAGACCCAGTACTTC. The chain has TRBV6-2 or TRBV6-3 and TRBJ2-5; 8 nucleotides agree with TRBD2. The CDR3 has 14 residues. The trim removed 6 bases at V and 5 bases at J, leaving 8 bases unmatched. The germline V gene has CDR1 MNHEY and CDR2 SVGEGT.